This TCR beta chain was obtained from a study of blood T cell repertoires in COVID-19. Background on the study: From T cells, B-cell-depleted T cells, or PBMCs came the material, which was cDNA or gDNA.

V dropped 10 bases and J dropped 4 bases, with 11 bases sitting between them. The CDR3 has 12 amino acids. Germline V gene sequence: CDR1 ENHRY, CDR2 SYGVKD. Here immunoSEQ multiplex PCR was the method, and the copy in TCRdb shows in-frame clones only, minus some. The repertoire has over 250,000 clones, 75% to 90% of them found once; the top ten carry over 2%. The sequence was collected from a young woman who had recovered from COVID-19. The chain couples TRBV10-3 to TRBJ1-3; D gene ambiguous. Sequencing was performed on PBMCs or T cells enriched from blood (not recorded which). DNA for the CDR3: TGTGCCACCGGGTCGTCCGGAAACACCATATATTTT. Translation gives CATGSSGNTIYF.